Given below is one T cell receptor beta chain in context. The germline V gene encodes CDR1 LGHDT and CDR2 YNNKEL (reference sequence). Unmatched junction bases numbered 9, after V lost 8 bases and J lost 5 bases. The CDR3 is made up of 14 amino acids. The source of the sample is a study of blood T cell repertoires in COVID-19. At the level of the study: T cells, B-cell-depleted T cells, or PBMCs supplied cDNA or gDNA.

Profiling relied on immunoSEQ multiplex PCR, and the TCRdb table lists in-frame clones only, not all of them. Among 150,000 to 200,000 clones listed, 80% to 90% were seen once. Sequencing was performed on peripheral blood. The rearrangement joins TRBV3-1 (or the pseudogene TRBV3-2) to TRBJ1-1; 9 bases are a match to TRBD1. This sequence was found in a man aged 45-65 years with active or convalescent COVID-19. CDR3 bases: TGTGCCAGCGCGGTGACAGGGGGTGTTACTGAAGCTTTCTTT. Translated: CASAVTGGVTEAFF.